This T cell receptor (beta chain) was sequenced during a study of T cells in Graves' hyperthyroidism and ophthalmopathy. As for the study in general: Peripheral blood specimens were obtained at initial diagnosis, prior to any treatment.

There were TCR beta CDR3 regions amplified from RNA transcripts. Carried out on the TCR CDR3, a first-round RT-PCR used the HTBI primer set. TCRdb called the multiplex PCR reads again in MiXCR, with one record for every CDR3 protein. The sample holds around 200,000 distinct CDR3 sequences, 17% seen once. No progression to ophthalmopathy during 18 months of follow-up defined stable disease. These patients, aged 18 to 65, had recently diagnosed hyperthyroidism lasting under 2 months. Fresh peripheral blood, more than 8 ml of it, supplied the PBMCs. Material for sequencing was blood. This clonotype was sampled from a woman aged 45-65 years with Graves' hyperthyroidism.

Here the CDR3 reads CASSLDRLEDTQYF. CDR3 nucleotide sequence: TGCGCCAGCAGCTTGGACAGGTTAGAAGATACGCAGTATTTT. The rearrangement joins TRBV10-2 to TRBJ2-3; 7 bases match TRBD1. Per the germline V gene, CDR1 is WSHSY and CDR2 is SAAADI. The CDR3 loop spans 14 amino acids. V was pared by 6 bases and J by 5 bases, with 8 bases of the junction left unmatched.